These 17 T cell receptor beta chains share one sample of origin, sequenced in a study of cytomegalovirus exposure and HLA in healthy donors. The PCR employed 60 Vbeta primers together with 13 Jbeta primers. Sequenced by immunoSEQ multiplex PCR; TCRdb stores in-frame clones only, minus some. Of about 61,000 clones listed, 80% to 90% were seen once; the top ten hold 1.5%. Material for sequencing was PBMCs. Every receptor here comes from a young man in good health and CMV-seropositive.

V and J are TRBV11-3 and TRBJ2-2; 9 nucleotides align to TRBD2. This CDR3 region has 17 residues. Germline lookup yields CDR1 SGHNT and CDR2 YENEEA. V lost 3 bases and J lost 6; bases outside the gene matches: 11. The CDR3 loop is CASSFSRREGRAGELFF. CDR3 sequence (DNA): TGTGCCAGCAGCTTTAGCAGGCGGGAGGGCCGAGCCGGGGAGCTGTTTTTT. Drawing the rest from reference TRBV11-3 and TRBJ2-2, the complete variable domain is EAGVVQSPRYKIIEKKQPVAFWCNPISGHNTLYWYLQNLGQGPELLIRYENEEAVDDSQLPKDRFSAERLKGVDSTLKIQPAELGDSAVYLCASSFSRREGRAGELFFGEGSRLTVL.

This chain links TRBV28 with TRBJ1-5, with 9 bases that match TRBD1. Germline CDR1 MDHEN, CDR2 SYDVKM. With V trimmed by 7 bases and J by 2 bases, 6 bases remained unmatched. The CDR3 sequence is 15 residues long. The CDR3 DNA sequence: TGTGCCAGCAATATACAGGGGGCAGGCAATCAGCCCCAGCATTTT. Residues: CASNIQGAGNQPQHF.

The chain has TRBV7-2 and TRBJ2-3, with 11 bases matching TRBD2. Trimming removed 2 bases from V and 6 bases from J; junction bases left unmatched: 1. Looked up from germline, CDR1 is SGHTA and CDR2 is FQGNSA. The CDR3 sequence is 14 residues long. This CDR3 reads CASSLTSGSDTQYF. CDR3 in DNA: TGTGCCAGCAGCTTAACTAGCGGGAGTGATACGCAGTATTTT.

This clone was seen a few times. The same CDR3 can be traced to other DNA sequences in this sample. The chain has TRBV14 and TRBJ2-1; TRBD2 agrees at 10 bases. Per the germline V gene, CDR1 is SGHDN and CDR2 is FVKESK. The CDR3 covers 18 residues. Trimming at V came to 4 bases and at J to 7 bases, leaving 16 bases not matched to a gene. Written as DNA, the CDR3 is TGTGCCAGCAGCCCCTTGGCATTAGCGGGAGGATCTGGGAATGAGCAGTTCTTC. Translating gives CASSPLALAGGSGNEQFF.

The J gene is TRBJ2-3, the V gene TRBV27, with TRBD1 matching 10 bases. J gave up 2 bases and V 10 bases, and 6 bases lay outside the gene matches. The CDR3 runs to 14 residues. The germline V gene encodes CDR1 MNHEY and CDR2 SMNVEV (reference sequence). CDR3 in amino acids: CATRDRGLTDTQYF. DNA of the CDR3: TGTGCCACCCGAGACAGGGGGCTCACAGATACGCAGTATTTT.

CDR3 region: CARTGESSYNEQFF. The CDR3, as DNA: TGTGCCAGGACAGGCGAAAGCTCCTACAATGAGCAGTTCTTC. The rearrangement uses TRBV6-7 and TRBJ2-1; D might be TRBD1 (6 bases). TRBV6-7 is designated an ORF whose function remains uncertain. This CDR3 spans 14 amino acids. Trimming left V 9 bases short and J 0 bases short, with 12 bases between.

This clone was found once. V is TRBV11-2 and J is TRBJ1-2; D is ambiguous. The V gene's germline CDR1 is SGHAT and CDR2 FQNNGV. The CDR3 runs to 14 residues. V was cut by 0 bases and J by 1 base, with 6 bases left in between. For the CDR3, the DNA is TGTGCCAGCAGCTTAGAGAGGATTAACTATGGCTACACCTTC. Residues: CASSLERINYGYTF. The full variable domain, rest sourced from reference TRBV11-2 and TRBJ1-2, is EAGVAQSPRYKIIEKRQSVAFWCNPISGHATLYWYQQILGQGPKLLIQFQNNGVVDDSQLPKDRFSAERLKGVDSTLKIQPAKLEDSAVYLCASSLERINYGYTFGSGTRLTVV.

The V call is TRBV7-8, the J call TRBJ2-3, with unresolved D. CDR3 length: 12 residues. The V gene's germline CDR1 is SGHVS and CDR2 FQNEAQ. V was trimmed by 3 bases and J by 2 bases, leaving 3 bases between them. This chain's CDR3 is CASSFYTDTQYF. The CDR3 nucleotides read TGTGCCAGCAGCTTTTACACAGATACGCAGTATTTT. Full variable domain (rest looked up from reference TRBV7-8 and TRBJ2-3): GAGVSQSPRYKVAKRGQDVALRCDPISGHVSLFWYQQALGQGPEFLTYFQNEAQLDKSGLPSDRFFAERPEGSVSTLKIQRTQQEDSAVYLCASSFYTDTQYFGPGTRLTVL.

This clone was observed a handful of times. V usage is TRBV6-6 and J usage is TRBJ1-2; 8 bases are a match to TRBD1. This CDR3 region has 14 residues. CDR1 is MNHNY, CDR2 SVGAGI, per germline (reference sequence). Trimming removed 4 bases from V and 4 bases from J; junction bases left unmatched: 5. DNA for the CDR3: TGTGCCAGCAGTTCCACGGGACAGGCCTATGGCTACACCTTC. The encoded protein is CASSSTGQAYGYTF.

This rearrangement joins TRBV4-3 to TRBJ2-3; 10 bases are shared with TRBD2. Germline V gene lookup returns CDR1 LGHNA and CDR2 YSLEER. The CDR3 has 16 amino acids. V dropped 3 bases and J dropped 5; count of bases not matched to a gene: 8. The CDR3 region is CASSQGASGRGDTQYF. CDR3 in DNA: TGCGCCAGCAGCCAGGGGGCTAGCGGGAGAGGAGATACGCAGTATTTT.

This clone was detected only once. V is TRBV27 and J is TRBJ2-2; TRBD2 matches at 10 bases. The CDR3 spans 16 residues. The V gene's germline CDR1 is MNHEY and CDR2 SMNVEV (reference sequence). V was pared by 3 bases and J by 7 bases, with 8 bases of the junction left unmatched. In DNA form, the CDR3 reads TGTGCCAGCAGTTTCCCTAGCGGGAGTCTCAACGGGGAGCTGTTTTTT. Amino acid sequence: CASSFPSGSLNGELFF.

CDR3 sequence (DNA): TGTGCCAGCAGCTTGGTCGGGACAGGGGGGAACACTGAAGCTTTCTTT. Amino acid sequence: CASSLVGTGGNTEAFF. The chain uses TRBV5-5 and TRBJ1-1; 11 bases agree with TRBD1. V gave up 0 bases and J gave up 1 base; unmatched junction bases: 2. The CDR3 consists of 16 residues. Germline values: CDR1 SGHKS, CDR2 YYEKEE (reference sequence).

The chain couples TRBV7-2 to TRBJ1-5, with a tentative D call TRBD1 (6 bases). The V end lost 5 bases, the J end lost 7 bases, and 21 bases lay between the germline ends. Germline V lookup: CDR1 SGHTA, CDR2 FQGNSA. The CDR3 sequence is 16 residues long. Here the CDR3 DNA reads TGTGCCAGCAGCCGTTCGGGACATCTAGATGGGCAGCCCCAGCATTTT. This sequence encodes CASSRSGHLDGQPQHF.

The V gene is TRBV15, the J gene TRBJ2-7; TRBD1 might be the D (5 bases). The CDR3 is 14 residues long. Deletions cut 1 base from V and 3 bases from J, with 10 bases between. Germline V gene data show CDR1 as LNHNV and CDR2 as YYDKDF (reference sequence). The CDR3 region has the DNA TGTGCCACCAGCAGAGTAGGGGAAAACTACGAGCAGTACTTC. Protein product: CATSRVGENYEQYF.

The CDR3 nucleotides are TGTGCCAGCAGCTCACTAGCGGGAGGAGGCATTCAGTACTTC. This codes for CASSSLAGGGIQYF. The rearrangement uses TRBV7-2 and TRBJ2-4; 12 nucleotides match TRBD2. The CDR3 totals 14 residues. CDR1 and CDR2 from the germline V gene are SGHTA and FQGNSA. The V and J ends lost 4 bases and 9 bases, in that order; junction bases with no gene match: 4. The variable domain in full, with the rest retrieved from reference TRBV7-2 and TRBJ2-4, is GAGVSQSPSNKVTEKGKDVELRCDPISGHTALYWYRQSLGQGLEFLIYFQGNSAPDKSGLPSDRFSAERTGGSVSTLTIQRTQQEDSAVYLCASSSLAGGGIQYFGAGTRLSVL.

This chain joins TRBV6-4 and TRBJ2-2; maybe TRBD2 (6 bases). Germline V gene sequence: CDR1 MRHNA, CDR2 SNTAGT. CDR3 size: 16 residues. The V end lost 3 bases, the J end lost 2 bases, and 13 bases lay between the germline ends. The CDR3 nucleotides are TGTGCCAGCAGTGAAGGTAGCGGATTAAACACCGGGGAGCTGTTTTTT. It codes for CASSEGSGLNTGELFF.

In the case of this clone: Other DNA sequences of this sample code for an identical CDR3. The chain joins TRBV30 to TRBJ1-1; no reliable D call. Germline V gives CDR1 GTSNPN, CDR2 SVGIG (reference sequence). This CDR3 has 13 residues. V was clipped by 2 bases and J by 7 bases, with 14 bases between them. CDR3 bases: TGTGCCTGGAGTCTGCTATGGGCAGATGAAGCTTTCTTT. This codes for CAWSLLWADEAFF.